Listed below are T cell receptor beta chains from one sample, sequenced in a study of cytomegalovirus exposure and HLA in healthy donors. Here immunoSEQ multiplex PCR was the method, and the copy in TCRdb shows in-frame clones only, minus some. The top ten hold about 20% of the sample, which has about 150,000 clones, less than 90% seen once. The sample comprised PBMCs. Receptors originate from a young man in good health and CMV-seropositive. The CDR3 runs from the conserved cysteine through the conserved F or W. The D gene is left open where the match is weak. Clone size, where shown, is once, few, many, or a class for clones that have expanded.

v_call	d_call	cdr3_length	j_call	clone_size	cdr3_aa	cdr3_nt
TRBV6-5	NA	15	TRBJ1-3	NA	CASSRPSGSGNTIYF	TGTGCCAGCAGTCGTCCCTCAGGGTCTGGAAACACCATATATTTT
TRBV19	TRBD1	15	TRBJ2-7	NA	CASSRGRQGLYEQYF	TGTGCCAGTAGCAGGGGCCGACAGGGTCTCTACGAGCAGTACTTC
TRBV9	TRBD2	15	TRBJ2-7	NA	CASSVTHGEGYEQYF	TGTGCCAGCAGCGTAACCCACGGGGAGGGGTACGAGCAGTACTTC
TRBV5-8	NA	13	TRBJ1-1	few	CASSLTGNTEAFF	TGTGCCAGCAGCTTGACAGGGAACACTGAAGCTTTCTTT
TRBV7-3	TRBD2	18	TRBJ2-3	once	CASSPTGLAGGRTDTQYF	TGTGCCAGCAGCCCCACGGGACTAGCGGGGGGCCGCACAGATACGCAGTATTTT
TRBV7-3	TRBD2	15	TRBJ2-1	NA	CASSLQAGNYNEQFF	TGTGCCAGCAGCTTACAAGCGGGGAACTACAATGAGCAGTTCTTC
TRBV13	NA	13	TRBJ1-1	once	CASSSRGNTEAFF	TGTGCCAGCAGCTCCCGGGGGAACACTGAAGCTTTCTTT
TRBV7-8	NA	13	TRBJ2-1	NA	CASSFTVSSEQFF	TGTGCCAGCAGCTTCACCGTTAGTAGTGAGCAGTTCTTC
TRBV9	NA	16	TRBJ2-1	NA	CASSVVGEPIYNEQFF	TGTGCCAGCAGCGTAGTCGGGGAACCCATTTACAATGAGCAGTTCTTC
TRBV27	TRBD1	16	TRBJ1-2	NA	CASSRGTGTRDYGYTF	TGTGCCAGCAGTCGGGGGACAGGAACCAGGGACTATGGCTACACCTTC